The entry below describes one T cell receptor (beta chain). The antigen is undetermined. This sample stems from a study of OX40 agonist ivuxolimab in advanced cancers. Study-level findings and limits: Some of the nonresponding patients also showed low levels of normalized T-cell clonal expansion.

TCRdb keeps only in-frame clones here, not all; method: immunoSEQ multiplex PCR. The sample has about 53,000 clones; about 88% are singletons. Germline lookup yields CDR1 ENHRY and CDR2 SYGVKD. This CDR3 has 11 amino acids. Trimming cost V 2 bases and J 3 bases, with 2 bases left between them. The chain joins TRBV10-3 to TRBJ2-7; D uncertain. The TCR sequence derives from an adult with an advanced solid tumor such as melanoma, head and neck, liver or kidney cancer. The sequences come from CD4+ or CD8+ T cells sorted from blood, collected in a trial of the OX40 agonist ivuxolimab. This CDR3 reads CAISEGYEQYF. The CDR3 DNA is TGTGCCATCAGTGAGGGCTACGAGCAGTACTTC.